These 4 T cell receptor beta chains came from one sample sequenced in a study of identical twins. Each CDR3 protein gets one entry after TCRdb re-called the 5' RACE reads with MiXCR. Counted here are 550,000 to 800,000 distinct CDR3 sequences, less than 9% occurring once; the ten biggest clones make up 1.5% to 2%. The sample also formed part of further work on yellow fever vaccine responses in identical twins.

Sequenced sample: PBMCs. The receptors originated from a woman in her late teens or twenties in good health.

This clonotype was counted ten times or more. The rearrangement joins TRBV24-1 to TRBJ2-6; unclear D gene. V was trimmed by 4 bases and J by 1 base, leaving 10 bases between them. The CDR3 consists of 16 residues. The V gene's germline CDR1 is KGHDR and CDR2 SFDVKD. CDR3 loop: CATSDRLGSGANVLTF. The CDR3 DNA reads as TGTGCCACCAGTGACCGTCTGGGGTCTGGGGCCAACGTCCTGACTTTC.

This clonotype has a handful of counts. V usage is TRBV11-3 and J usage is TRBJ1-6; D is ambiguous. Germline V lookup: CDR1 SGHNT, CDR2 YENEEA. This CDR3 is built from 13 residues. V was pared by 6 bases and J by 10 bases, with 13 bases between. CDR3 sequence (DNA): TGTGCCAGCAGAAAGGATGACTCGTCACCCCTCCACTTT. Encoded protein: CASRKDDSSPLHF. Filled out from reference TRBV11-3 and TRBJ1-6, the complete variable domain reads EAGVVQSPRYKIIEKKQPVAFWCNPISGHNTLYWYLQNLGQGPELLIRYENEEAVDDSQLPKDRFSAERLKGVDSTLKIQPAELGDSAVYLCASRKDDSSPLHFGNGTRLTVT.

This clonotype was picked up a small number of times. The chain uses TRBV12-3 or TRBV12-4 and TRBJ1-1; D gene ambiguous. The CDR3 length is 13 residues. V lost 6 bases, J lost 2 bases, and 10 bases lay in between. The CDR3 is CASRPATNTEAFF. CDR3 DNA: TGTGCCAGCAGGCCAGCTACAAACACTGAAGCTTTCTTT.

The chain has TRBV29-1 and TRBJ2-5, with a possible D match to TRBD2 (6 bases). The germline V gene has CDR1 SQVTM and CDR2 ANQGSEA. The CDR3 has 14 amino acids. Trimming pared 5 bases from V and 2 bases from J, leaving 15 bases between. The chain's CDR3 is CSVPPLALQETQYF. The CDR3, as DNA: TGCAGCGTTCCCCCACTAGCTTTACAAGAGACCCAGTACTTC.